These T cell receptor beta chains were read from a single sample in a study of shared clonotypes between healthy human individuals. The assay was immunoSEQ multiplex PCR, and TCRdb's table has in-frame clones only and misses some. The table has some 2,400,000 clones, under 97% seen once. The source material was naive CD4+ T cells sorted from blood. The origin of the receptors is a man between 18 and 29 years old in good health. Each CDR3 is given with its conserved first and last residue. D genes are given only for firm matches. Expanded clones are given a class, and other clones once, few, many or no size at all.

cdr3_length j_call v_call d_call clone_size cdr3_nt cdr3_aa
17 TRBJ1-5 TRBV2 - - TGTGCCAGCAGTGAAGGAGGATCCTACTATAGCAATCAGCCCCAGCATTTT CASSEGGSYYSNQPQHF
12 TRBJ2-7 TRBV30 - - TGTGCCTGGAGTGACAGGTTCTACGAGCAGTACTTC CAWSDRFYEQYF
16 TRBJ1-6 TRBV9 - once TGTGCCAGCAGCGTAGGCCCGCCAGTAGCCCCTTCACCCCTCCACTTT CASSVGPPVAPSPLHF
15 TRBJ1-4 TRBV5-8 - - TGTGCCAGCAGCCGCAGGGGCTTCGGTAATGAAAAACTGTTTTTT CASSRRGFGNEKLFF
19 TRBJ2-1 TRBV10-2 TRBD2 - TGCGCCAGCAGTGAGTTTGGACTAGCGGGGACCGGTGGATACAATGAGCAGTTCTTC CASSEFGLAGTGGYNEQFF
12 TRBJ2-5 TRBV2 - - TGTGCCACCGGATCGGGTCAAGGGACCCAGTACTTC CATGSGQGTQYF
12 TRBJ1-1 TRBV30 - - TGTGCCTGGGGACAGCAGAACACTGAAGCTTTCTTT CAWGQQNTEAFF
14 TRBJ2-4 TRBV5-6 - - TGTGCCAGCAGCCGGATTACCTTTTCGGACATTCAGTACTTC CASSRITFSDIQYF
13 TRBJ2-3 TRBV19 TRBD2 - TGTGCCAGTAGATCGATAGCGGGAGATACGCAGTATTTT CASRSIAGDTQYF
13 TRBJ1-4 TRBV29-1 TRBD1 - TGCAGCGGGACACAGGGGGCAGGGGAAAAACTGTTTTTT CSGTQGAGEKLFF
14 TRBJ2-7 TRBV7-2 - - TGTGCCAGCAGCCCGCCCCTAGCAAACTACGAGCAGTACTTC CASSPPLANYEQYF
12 TRBJ2-7 TRBV10-3 - few TGTGCCATCAGTGGGGGCACCTACGAGCAGTACTTC CAISGGTYEQYF
14 TRBJ1-5 TRBV28 - - TGTGCCAGCAGTTTGGGAACAGGGAACCAGCCCCAGCATTTT CASSLGTGNQPQHF
15 TRBJ2-3 TRBV7-6 TRBD2 - TGTGCCAGCAGCATTCAGCGGGGGAGCACAGATACGCAGTATTTT CASSIQRGSTDTQYF
15 TRBJ2-7 TRBV6-5 - - TGTGCCAGCAGTTCCCTGGCGGAGGTCTCCTACGAGCAGTACTTC CASSSLAEVSYEQYF
13 TRBJ1-6 TRBV6-5 TRBD1 - TGTGCCAGCAGTTTGACAGGGGACTCACCCCTCCACTTT CASSLTGDSPLHF
15 TRBJ2-5 TRBV15 - - TGTGCCACCAGCAGACGGAGCACCAATGGGGAGACCCAGTACTTC CATSRRSTNGETQYF
17 TRBJ1-3 TRBV7-9 TRBD1 - TGTGCCAGCAGCTTCCTCTCGACAGGGACCTCTGGAAACACCATATATTTT CASSFLSTGTSGNTIYF
15 TRBJ2-3 TRBV13 TRBD2 - TGTGCCAGCAGCCACGGACTAGCGGACACAGATACGCAGTATTTT CASSHGLADTDTQYF
15 TRBJ2-4 TRBV5-6 TRBD1 - TGTGCCAGCAGCCCACCCGGACAGGGGAACAACATTCAGTACTTC CASSPPGQGNNIQYF
12 TRBJ1-1 TRBV18 - - TGTGCCAGCTCCCCGGAGGGGGATCGAGCTTTCTTT CASSPEGDRAFF
14 TRBJ1-6 TRBV7-2 - - TGTGCCAGCAGCTTGGCTCAGGGTAATTCACCCCTCCACTTT CASSLAQGNSPLHF
14 TRBJ2-1 TRBV4-1 - - TGCGCCAGCAGCCAAAATCTCGACTTCAATGAGCAGTTCTTC CASSQNLDFNEQFF
13 TRBJ1-1 TRBV30 TRBD1 - TGTGCCTGGAGTGCCAACCAGGGGGCAGTGGCTTTCTTT CAWSANQGAVAFF
12 TRBJ1-1 TRBV2 - - TGTGCCAGCAGTGGGACTAACCGTAAAGCTTTCTTT CASSGTNRKAFF
16 TRBJ2-1 TRBV7-9 TRBD2 - TGTGCCAGCAGCCTACTAGCGGGAGTGATGTACAATGAGCAGTTCTTC CASSLLAGVMYNEQFF
15 TRBJ2-7 TRBV4-1 - - TGCGCCAGCAGCCGAGAATCGGGACTCAACTACGAGCAGTACTTC CASSRESGLNYEQYF
12 TRBJ2-7 TRBV11-1 - - TGTGCCAGCAGCTCCTATACCTACGAGCAGTACTTC CASSSYTYEQYF
10 TRBJ2-7 TRBV11-3 - - TGTGCCAGCACCCCCTACGAGCAGTACTTC CASTPYEQYF
16 TRBJ1-5 TRBV2 - - TGTGCCAGCAGTGTCAGAGCAGGGACTAGCAATCAGCCCCAGCATTTT CASSVRAGTSNQPQHF
14 TRBJ1-6 TRBV6-6 TRBD1 - TGTGCCAGCAGCGGACAGGAGGTGCCATCACCCCTCCACTTT CASSGQEVPSPLHF
13 TRBJ1-1 TRBV7-3 - - TGTGCCAGCAGCCCACAAGTGAACACTGAAGCTTTCTTT CASSPQVNTEAFF
16 TRBJ1-2 TRBV19 - - TGTGCCAGTAGTATAGATCTGGGCACCACTGGCTATGGCTACACCTTC CASSIDLGTTGYGYTF
16 TRBJ1-6 TRBV4-1 TRBD1 - TGCGCCAGCAGCCAAGATTCGGGACAGATTAATTCACCCCTCCACTTT CASSQDSGQINSPLHF
16 TRBJ2-3 TRBV6-6 TRBD1 - TGTGCCAGCAGTTACTTTGGACAGGGCTCCAAAGATACGCAGTATTTT CASSYFGQGSKDTQYF
14 TRBJ2-5 TRBV7-2 TRBD1 - TGTGCCAGCAGCAAGGACAGGGGTAGGGAGACCCAGTACTTC CASSKDRGRETQYF
16 TRBJ2-7 TRBV11-2 TRBD2 - TGTGCCAGCAGCTTAACACGGACTAGCGGACCCTACGAGCAGTACTTC CASSLTRTSGPYEQYF
14 TRBJ1-5 TRBV6-6 - - TGTGCCAGCAGCCTGAGCTCGGGCCGTCAGCCCCAGCATTTT CASSLSSGRQPQHF
14 TRBJ2-2 TRBV7-9 - - TGTGCCAGCACCGTAGGACCTAACAGCGGGGAGCTGTTTTTT CASTVGPNSGELFF
12 TRBJ2-1 TRBV10-3 - - TGTGCCATCAGTGAGTCCTCCAATGAGCAGTTCTTC CAISESSNEQFF
11 TRBJ2-5 TRBV30 - - TGTGCCTCGGGGACCCAAGAGACCCAGTACTTC CASGTQETQYF
14 TRBJ1-1 TRBV7-9 - once TGTGCCAGCAGCTTAGAATCGGGGGGATCTGAAGCTTTCTTT CASSLESGGSEAFF
14 TRBJ1-2 TRBV6-6 TRBD1 - TGTGCCAGCAGTCGGGACAGGGATTACTATGGCTACACCTTC CASSRDRDYYGYTF
14 TRBJ1-1 TRBV29-1 TRBD1 - TGCAGCGTTGAACTGACAGGGTGGACCACTGAAGCTTTCTTT CSVELTGWTTEAFF
14 TRBJ1-4 TRBV6-5 - - TGTGCCAGCAGTTTGACAGGATCCCGTGAAAAACTGTTTTTT CASSLTGSREKLFF
15 TRBJ1-2 TRBV4-1 - - TGCGCCAGCAGCCAAGAGGGGGCTGTTAACTATGGCTACACCTTC CASSQEGAVNYGYTF
16 TRBJ2-2 TRBV10-3 - - TGTGCCATCCAATCGGGGGCGGGATTGAACACCGGGGAGCTGTTTTTT CAIQSGAGLNTGELFF
10 TRBJ2-5 TRBV30 - many TGTGCCTGGAGTCAAGAGACCCAGTACTTC CAWSQETQYF
15 TRBJ1-1 TRBV5-6 - - TGTGCCAGCAGCTTGGCCACAGGGTGGAACACTGAAGCTTTCTTT CASSLATGWNTEAFF
15 TRBJ2-6 TRBV7-9 TRBD1 - TGTGCCAGCAGCTTAGAGGACAGGCGGGCCAACGTCCTGACTTTC CASSLEDRRANVLTF
18 TRBJ2-1 TRBV4-1 TRBD2 - TGCGCCAGCAGCCAACTACGCTTTACTAGCGGAAAATACAATGAGCAGTTCTTC CASSQLRFTSGKYNEQFF
13 TRBJ2-7 TRBV2 - once TGTGCCAGCAGTGTAGAACAGGACTACGAGCAGTACTTC CASSVEQDYEQYF
12 TRBJ1-1 TRBV29-1 TRBD1 - TGCAGCGCCCGGGACAGCCACACTGAAGCTTTCTTT CSARDSHTEAFF
16 TRBJ1-4 TRBV19 - - TGTGCCAGTAGTACTGGAGGGAGTGGGACTAATGAAAAACTGTTTTTT CASSTGGSGTNEKLFF
15 TRBJ1-2 TRBV7-2 TRBD1 - TGTGCCAGCAGCCAAACGACAGGGGGAAGATATGGCTACACCTTC CASSQTTGGRYGYTF
14 TRBJ2-6 TRBV14 - - TGTGCCAGCAGCCAGAACTCTGGGGCCAACGTCCTGACTTTC CASSQNSGANVLTF
17 TRBJ2-7 TRBV7-9 TRBD1 - TGTGCCAGCAGCTTGTCATTGGGGGACAGCGCCGTCCACGAGCAGTACTTC CASSLSLGDSAVHEQYF